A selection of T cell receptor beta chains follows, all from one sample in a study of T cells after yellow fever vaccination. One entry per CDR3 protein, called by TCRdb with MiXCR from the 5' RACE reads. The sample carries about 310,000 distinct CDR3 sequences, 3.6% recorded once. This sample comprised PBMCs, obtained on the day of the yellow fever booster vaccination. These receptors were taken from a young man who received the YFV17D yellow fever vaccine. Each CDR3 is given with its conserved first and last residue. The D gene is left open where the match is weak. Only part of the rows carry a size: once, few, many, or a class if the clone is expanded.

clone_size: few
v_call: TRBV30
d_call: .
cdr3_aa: CAWSVVLRGMAFF

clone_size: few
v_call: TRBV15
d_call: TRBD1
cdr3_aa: CATSREGQINSPLHF

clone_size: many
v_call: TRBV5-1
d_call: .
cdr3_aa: CASSLDPGSANSPLHF

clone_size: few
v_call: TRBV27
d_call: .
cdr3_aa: CASSGDTATTYEQYF

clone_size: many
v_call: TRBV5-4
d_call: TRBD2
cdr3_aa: CASSPGTSGGKTQYF

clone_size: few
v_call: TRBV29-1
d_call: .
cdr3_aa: CSVRMGAESSYNEQFF

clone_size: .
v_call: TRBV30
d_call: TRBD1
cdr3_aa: CAWREQGANGYTF

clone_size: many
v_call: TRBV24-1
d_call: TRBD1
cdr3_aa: CATSDPGTGNTGELFF

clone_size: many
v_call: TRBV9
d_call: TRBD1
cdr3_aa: CASCPGTGVRNEQFF

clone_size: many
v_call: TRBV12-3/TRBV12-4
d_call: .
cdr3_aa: CASQVGGVGYTF

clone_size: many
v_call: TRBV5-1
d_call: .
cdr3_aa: CASSLAPPTNYGYTF

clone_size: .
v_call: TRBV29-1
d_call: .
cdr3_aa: CSVVSGNYGYTF

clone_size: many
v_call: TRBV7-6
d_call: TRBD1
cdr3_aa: CASSLGTGGNQPQHF

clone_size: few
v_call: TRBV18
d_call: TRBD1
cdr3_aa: CASSEGTGLDYGYTF

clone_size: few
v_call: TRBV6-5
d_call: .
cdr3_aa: CASSYFEGELFF

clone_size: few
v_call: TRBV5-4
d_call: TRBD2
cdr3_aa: CASSLILSGLAGVETQYF

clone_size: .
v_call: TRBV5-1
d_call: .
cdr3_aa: CASSLAAGAIEKLFF

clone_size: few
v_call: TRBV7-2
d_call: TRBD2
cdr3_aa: CASRGDRGGLRELFF